The 15 T cell receptor beta chains given below trace back to one sample, sequenced in a study of STAT3 mutations in large granular lymphocyte leukemia. General study results and limits: Every T-LGLL patient had at least one immunodominant TCRbeta clonotype.

No antigen has been identified for these receptors. The data were produced by immunoSEQ multiplex PCR, yet TCRdb's version contains in-frame clones alone and is incomplete. The sample holds some 30,000 clones, approximately 83% seen once. The source material was peripheral blood mononuclear cells. The receptors derive from a man in his 60s with T-cell large granular lymphocyte leukemia. Some clones in this sample may be carry-over from other donors' samples.

This clone has just a few counts. The CDR3 DNA reads TGTGCCAGCAGCACAAGGACTAGCGGGAGTAAAGATACGCAGTATTTT. Translation: CASSTRTSGSKDTQYF. The genes are TRBV7-8 and TRBJ2-3; 13 nucleotides agree with TRBD2. The CDR3 runs to 16 residues. Trimming at V came to 5 bases and at J to 5 bases, leaving 7 bases not matched to a gene. CDR1 SGHVS and CDR2 FQNEAQ come from the germline V gene.

This clone was detected only once. The CDR3 is CASSLDRAGGGPKETQYF. CDR3 DNA sequence: TGTGCCAGCAGCTTAGATCGAGCAGGGGGTGGGCCCAAGGAGACCCAGTACTTC. The chain joins TRBV7-8 to TRBJ2-5; 7 bases map to TRBD1. The junction had 16 bases not matched to a gene; V was cut back by 1 base and J by 5 bases. The CDR3 is 18 residues long. Germline CDR1 SGHVS, CDR2 FQNEAQ.

There are a few counts of this clone. This chain links TRBV4-2 with TRBJ1-2; the match to TRBD1 covers 8 bases. Germline CDR1 is LGHNA and CDR2 is YNFKEQ. This CDR3 contains 14 residues. V shed 3 bases and J 3 bases; nucleotides not matched to a gene: 3. CDR3 DNA: TGTGCCAGCAGCCACGGACAGGGTGACTATGGCTACACCTTC. Amino acids: CASSHGQGDYGYTF.

The V gene is TRBV5-1, the J gene TRBJ1-2; the D gene is possibly TRBD1 (5 bases). Germline V gene data show CDR1 as SGHRS and CDR2 as YFSETQ. The length of the CDR3 is 14 residues. The ends were cut back, 4 bases at V and 8 bases at J, with 18 bases in the middle. CDR3 nucleotide sequence: TGCGCCAGCAGCGGGTCCGGAGGGGCTGAAGGCTACACCTTC. Translated, it gives CASSGSGGAEGYTF.

The chain combines TRBV18 with TRBJ2-7, with 9 bases matching TRBD1. The CDR3 totals 15 residues. In germline, CDR1 is KGHSH, CDR2 LQKENI. V lost 0 bases and J lost 3; bases outside the gene matches: 3. CDR3 region: CASSPPTGQGYEQYF. The CDR3 bases are TGTGCCAGCTCACCACCGACGGGACAGGGCTACGAGCAGTACTTC.

The V gene is TRBV18, the J gene TRBJ1-5; no reliable D call. Germline V CDR1 and CDR2: KGHSH, LQKENI. Trimming removed 2 bases from V and 2 bases from J, with 13 bases in between. The CDR3 has 16 amino acids. CDR3 amino acids: CASSPARVGGNQPQHF. The CDR3 bases are TGTGCCAGCTCACCAGCCCGGGTTGGAGGCAATCAGCCCCAGCATTTT.

The chain employs TRBV18 and TRBJ1-4, with 7 bases that match TRBD1. V gave up 6 bases and J gave up 8 bases; unmatched junction bases: 12. From germline, CDR1 is KGHSH and CDR2 LQKENI. The CDR3 runs to 15 residues. CDR3 loop: CASSRGGSGQEKLFF. The CDR3 DNA sequence: TGTGCCAGCTCGAGGGGAGGTTCGGGACAGGAAAAACTGTTTTTT.

The gene calls are TRBV28 and TRBJ2-7; D is perhaps TRBD1 (5 bases). Trimming stripped 4 bases from V and 0 bases from J, with 16 bases between. Germline V CDR1 and CDR2: MDHEN, SYDVKM. The CDR3 spans 16 residues. The chain's CDR3 is CASSSIRSGLSYEQYF. The DNA for the CDR3 is TGTGCCAGCAGTTCGATCAGGTCAGGGCTCTCCTACGAGCAGTACTTC.

This clone came up a few times. The gene calls are TRBV5-1 and TRBJ1-5, with D maybe TRBD1 (6 bases). This CDR3 is built from 15 residues. V shed 5 bases and J shed 6 bases, with 18 bases lying between them. From germline, CDR1 is SGHRS and CDR2 YFSETQ. The CDR3 loop is CASSDTGKSGQPQHF. DNA for the CDR3: TGCGCCAGCAGTGATACAGGGAAAAGCGGTCAGCCCCAGCATTTT. The full variable domain, with the rest looked up from reference TRBV5-1 and TRBJ1-5, is KAGVTQTPRYLIKTRGQQVTLSCSPISGHRSVSWYQQTPGQGLQFLFEYFSETQRNKGNFPGRFSGRQFSNSRSEMNVSTLELGDSALYLCASSDTGKSGQPQHFGDGTRLSIL.

Judged by abundance, this clone is medium-sized (0.01 to 0.1%). The chain links TRBV6-1 to TRBJ2-1; 8 bases fit TRBD1. The junction had 9 bases not matched to a gene; V was cut back by 6 bases and J by 5 bases. The germline V gene has CDR1 MNHNS and CDR2 SASEGT. The CDR3 runs to 15 residues. The CDR3, as DNA: TGTGCCAGCAGGGGCGCAGGGGGCGCCCACAATGAGCAGTTCTTC. Encoded protein: CASRGAGGAHNEQFF.

The rearrangement links TRBV5-4 to TRBJ2-5, with D perhaps TRBD2 (5 bases). This CDR3 comprises 15 residues. Trimming shortened V by 3 bases and J by 3 bases, and 15 bases separated the two germline ends. Germline CDR1 and CDR2: SGHNT and YYREEE (reference sequence). CDR3 region: CASSSSGNNKETQYF. DNA for the CDR3: TGTGCCAGCAGCTCAAGCGGAAACAATAAAGAGACCCAGTACTTC. The variable domain in full, with the rest retrieved from reference TRBV5-4 and TRBJ2-5, is ETGVTQSPTHLIKTRGQQVTLRCSSQSGHNTVSWYQQALGQGPQFIFQYYREEENGRGNFPPRFSGLQFPNYSSELNVNALELDDSALYLCASSSSGNNKETQYFGPGTRLLVL.

In its sample, this clone was seen once. This chain links TRBV5-4 with TRBJ2-1; no reliable D call. V lost 1 base to trimming and J lost 7 bases, with 9 bases between them. Germline V gene sequence: CDR1 SGHNT, CDR2 YYREEE (reference sequence). The length of the CDR3 is 13 residues. DNA of the CDR3: TGTGCCAGCAGCTTGCCCAGTTTTAATGAGCAGTTCTTC. Protein product: CASSLPSFNEQFF.

The chain is built from TRBV28 and TRBJ1-5; 12 bases are a match to TRBD1. Germline V CDR1 and CDR2: MDHEN, SYDVKM. Trimming removed 6 bases from V and 7 bases from J; junction bases left unmatched: 4. This CDR3 has 14 amino acids. The CDR3 DNA reads TGTGCCAGCAGGCGGGACAGGGGGCCACAGCCCCAGCATTTT. Its translation: CASRRDRGPQPQHF. Variable domain in full (rest from reference TRBV28 and TRBJ1-5): DVKVTQSSRYLVKRTGEKVFLECVQDMDHENMFWYRQDPGLGLRLIYFSYDVKMKEKGDIPEGYSVSREKKERFSLILESASTNQTSMYLCASRRDRGPQPQHFGDGTRLSIL.

The rearrangement links TRBV6-5 to TRBJ1-2, with 7 positions matching TRBD1. Germline V gene lookup returns CDR1 MNHEY and CDR2 SVGAGI. The CDR3 has 12 residues. V lost 4 bases, J lost 4 bases, and 0 bases stayed unmatched. CDR3 loop: CASSWDSYGYTF. The CDR3 DNA sequence: TGTGCCAGCAGTTGGGACAGCTATGGCTACACCTTC.

The rearrangement links TRBV9 to TRBJ2-7; the match to TRBD2 covers 8 bases. From germline, CDR1 is SGDLS and CDR2 YYNGEE. There are 15 residues in the CDR3. V lost 2 bases and J lost 6; bases outside the gene matches: 10. CDR3 sequence (DNA): TGTGCCAGCAGCGTGGCGGGGGGACCAGAGGGCGAGCAGTACTTC. Amino acids: CASSVAGGPEGEQYF.